The 3 T cell receptor beta chains presented below share a single source sample, sequenced in a study of cytotoxic CD8 clonotypes in ibrutinib-treated CLL. Some clones are missing from TCRdb's copy, which holds only in-frame ones; the method was immunoSEQ multiplex PCR. The repertoire has 40,000 or so clones, nearly 70% of them found once; the top ten carry approximately 13%. Here the sequenced sample was PBMCs, taken after 12 months of ibrutinib treatment. All receptors come from a human donor with chronic lymphocytic leukemia.

The CDR3 DNA follows: TGTGCCGGGGGGACAGGGCTTCCAGAGACCCAGTACTTC. Translated: CAGGTGLPETQYF. The rearrangement joins TRBV6-1 to TRBJ2-5; 9 bases fit TRBD1. Per germline, CDR1 MNHNS and CDR2 SASEGT. V was clipped by 11 bases and J by 4 bases; unmatched bases: 8. There are 13 residues in the CDR3.

This clone was seen a handful of times. The same CDR3 can be traced to other DNA sequences in this sample. The V gene is TRBV18, the J gene TRBJ2-7, with unresolved D. The CDR3 is 13 amino acids. V was clipped by 3 bases and J by 1 base, with 7 bases between them. The germline gives CDR1 KGHSH, CDR2 LQKENI. The CDR3: CASSPPGSYEQYF. For the CDR3, the DNA is TGTGCCAGCTCACCCCCCGGGTCCTACGAGCAGTACTTC.

This chain links TRBV7-9 with TRBJ2-6, with 13 bases matching TRBD2. The V gene end was trimmed by 5 bases and the J gene end by 2 bases; junction bases not matched to a gene: 9. Germline V gene sequence: CDR1 SEHNR, CDR2 FQNEAQ (reference sequence). CDR3 length: 19 residues. Here the CDR3 DNA reads TGTGCCAGCAGCACGCGAGACGGGACTAGCGGGGCTGGGGCCAACGTCCTGACTTTC. This translates into CASSTRDGTSGAGANVLTF.